This T cell receptor beta chain emerged from a study of blood T cell repertoires in COVID-19. Study as a whole: Donors in the United States, Italy and Spain gave samples during acute or convalescent COVID-19. T cells, B-cell-depleted T cells, or PBMCs provided the cDNA or gDNA that served as material.

Under the authors' procedure: Estimated nucleated cell counts came from reference gene primer amplification. Sequenced by immunoSEQ multiplex PCR; TCRdb stores in-frame clones only, minus some. V and J calls and clone size are as listed in that table; D and trimming were resolved from the DNA. The sample yields 150,000 or so clones, around 80% seen once. The CDR3 covers 13 residues. Trimming removed 4 bases from V and 7 bases from J, with 14 bases in between. Germline V gene data show CDR1 as SGDLS and CDR2 as YYNGEE. The chain recombines TRBV9 with TRBJ1-1; no definite D call. The sample consisted of peripheral blood. This sequence originates from a man aged 55 to 70 with acute or convalescent COVID-19. The CDR3 spells CASSPAVRGEAFF. The CDR3 nucleotides are TGTGCCAGCAGCCCCGCCGTGCGAGGTGAAGCTTTCTTT.